The next 19 T cell receptor beta chains were all read from a single sample in a study of blood T cell repertoires in COVID-19. Libraries were prepared by immunoSEQ multiplex PCR; TCRdb keeps only in-frame clonotypes and omits some of them. This sample yields about 140,000 clones, of which around nine tenths are seen a single time; approximately 10% belongs to the top ten. What was sequenced was peripheral blood. The receptors derive from a man between 60 and 75 years old with active or convalescent COVID-19.

This clone was seen a handful of times. V and J are TRBV5-8 and TRBJ1-5; D is ambiguous. From germline, CDR1 is SGHTS and CDR2 YDEGEE. The V end was cut by 4 bases, the J end by 4 bases, with 15 bases between. This CDR3 is built from 15 residues. The CDR3 DNA reads TGTGCCAGCAGCCCCGGGAATGAGGCAAATCAGCCCCAGCATTTT. Encoded protein: CASSPGNEANQPQHF. Supplemented by reference TRBV5-8 and TRBJ1-5, the full variable domain reads EAGVTQSPTHLIKTRGQQATLRCSPISGHTSVYWYQQALGLGLQFLLWYDEGEERNRGNFPPRFSGRQFPNYSSELNVNALELEDSALYLCASSPGNEANQPQHFGDGTRLSIL.

CDR3: CASSPPSGVGDEQFF. The DNA for the CDR3 is TGTGCCAGCTCACCACCGAGCGGGGTGGGGGATGAGCAGTTCTTC. The V gene is TRBV18, the J gene TRBJ2-1; 7 bases are a match to TRBD2. This CDR3 spans 15 amino acids. The trim removed 0 bases at V and 8 bases at J, leaving 7 bases unmatched. Germline lookup yields CDR1 KGHSH and CDR2 LQKENI.

V and J are TRBV3-1 (or the pseudogene TRBV3-2) and TRBJ2-7; TRBD2 agrees at 8 bases. This CDR3 is built from 16 residues. The germline V gene encodes CDR1 LGHDT and CDR2 YNNKEL (reference sequence). With 0 bases clipped from V and 4 bases from J, the junction kept 8 bases outside the gene matches. The CDR3 DNA reads TGTGCCAGCAGCCAAGATCTGCCTAGCGGGCCATACGAGCAGTACTTC. Its translation is CASSQDLPSGPYEQYF.

The CDR3 nucleotides read TGTGCCAGCAGTTTCCCCACTAGCGGGAGGGAGAGGGCAGATACGCAGTATTTT. Its protein is CASSFPTSGRERADTQYF. V usage is TRBV28 and J usage is TRBJ2-3; 13 bases are shared with TRBD2. Per the germline V gene, CDR1 is MDHEN and CDR2 is SYDVKM. V dropped 3 bases and J dropped 4; count of bases not matched to a gene: 10. CDR3 length equals 18 residues.

The chain carries TRBV6-5 and TRBJ2-1; the match to TRBD2 covers 8 bases. Per germline, CDR1 MNHEY and CDR2 SVGAGI. V trimming: 2 bases; J trimming: 8 bases; junction bases outside the gene matches: 8. The CDR3 consists of 15 residues. CDR3 sequence (DNA): TGTGCCAGCAGTTACGGGGGACGGGGGGGTGATGAGCAGTTCTTC. Translating it yields CASSYGGRGGDEQFF.

The rearrangement joins TRBV14 to TRBJ2-1; 11 bases line up with TRBD2. Unmatched junction bases numbered 12, after V lost 4 bases and J lost 7 bases. CDR3 size: 17 residues. Germline CDR1 SGHDN, CDR2 FVKESK. In nucleotides, the CDR3 is TGTGCCAGCAGCCGGGGGTTTACTAGCGGGAGTAGAAATGAGCAGTTCTTC. It yields the protein CASSRGFTSGSRNEQFF.

CDR3 sequence reads: CASSFSDTQYF. The CDR3 coding sequence is TGTGCCAGCAGTTTCTCGGATACGCAGTATTTT. V and J are TRBV28 and TRBJ2-3; unclear D gene. The CDR3 contains 11 residues. From germline, CDR1 is MDHEN and CDR2 SYDVKM. V was cut by 3 bases and J by 6 bases, with 4 bases left in between.

V usage is TRBV7-9 and J usage is TRBJ2-1; TRBD2 might be the D (5 bases). The CDR3 runs 14 residues. The germline V and J ends were trimmed by 5 bases and 5 bases, with 13 bases remaining between them. CDR1 SEHNR and CDR2 FQNEAQ come from the germline V gene (reference sequence). CDR3 amino acids: CASSRKASHNEQFF. CDR3 nucleotides: TGTGCCAGCAGCCGCAAGGCTAGCCACAATGAGCAGTTCTTC.

The chain is built from TRBV9 and TRBJ2-2; D not resolved. Looked up from germline, CDR1 is SGDLS and CDR2 is YYNGEE. This CDR3 is built from 16 residues. Trimming took 4 bases from V and 3 from J, leaving 16 bases between them. The CDR3 sequence is CASSPRSQTHTGELFF. DNA of the CDR3: TGTGCCAGCAGCCCCCGGTCCCAGACACACACCGGGGAGCTGTTTTTT. Variable domain in full (rest from reference TRBV9 and TRBJ2-2): DSGVTQTPKHLITATGQRVTLRCSPRSGDLSVYWYQQSLDQGLQFLIQYYNGEERAKGNILERFSAQQFPDLHSELNLSSLELGDSALYFCASSPRSQTHTGELFFGEGSRLTVL.

The chain employs TRBV6-6 and TRBJ1-1; weak D call: TRBD1 (5 bases). Germline CDR1 reads MNHNY; CDR2 reads SVGAGI (reference sequence). The CDR3 totals 14 residues. Trimming shortened V by 5 bases and J by 6 bases, and 16 bases separated the two germline ends. CDR3 coding DNA: TGTGCCAGCAGTCAACAGGAAGTGTTGGCTGAAGCTTTCTTT. Translation gives CASSQQEVLAEAFF.

V gene TRBV24-1 combines with J gene TRBJ2-2; TRBD1 is a possible D gene (5 bases). Germline V lookup: CDR1 KGHDR, CDR2 SFDVKD. This CDR3 spans 15 amino acids. Trimming stripped 2 bases from V and 4 bases from J, with 10 bases between. The CDR3 sequence is CATSDSTEVTGELFF. CDR3 DNA sequence: TGTGCCACCAGTGATTCGACAGAGGTCACCGGGGAGCTGTTTTTT.

The gene calls are TRBV11-2 and TRBJ2-1; 9 nucleotides match TRBD2. The germline V gene encodes CDR1 SGHAT and CDR2 FQNNGV. The CDR3 is 16 amino acids. V gave up 4 bases and J gave up 5 bases; unmatched junction bases: 9. CDR3: CASSSTLAGLDNEQFF. The CDR3 nucleotides are TGTGCCAGCAGCTCCACTCTAGCGGGACTCGACAATGAGCAGTTCTTC.

The V and J genes are TRBV18 and TRBJ2-7; 9 nucleotides line up with TRBD1. Germline V lookup: CDR1 KGHSH, CDR2 LQKENI. Losses at the gene ends were 6 bases for V and 6 bases for J; bases not matched to a gene: 6. The CDR3 consists of 13 residues. The DNA of the CDR3 is TGTGCCAGCTCCCCGGGACAGGGAGGCGAGCAGTACTTC. The encoded protein is CASSPGQGGEQYF. Looking up the rest from reference TRBV18 and TRBJ2-7 gives the full variable domain: NAGVMQNPRHLVRRRGQEARLRCSPMKGHSHVYWYRQLPEEGLKFMVYLQKENIIDESGMPKERFSAEFPKEGPSILRIQQVVRGDSAAYFCASSPGQGGEQYFGPGTRLTVT.

The CDR3 sequence is CASTDPSSYEQYF. CDR3 in DNA: TGTGCCAGCACCGATCCGAGCTCCTACGAGCAGTACTTC. The chain recombines TRBV3-1 (or the pseudogene TRBV3-2) with TRBJ2-7, with unresolved D. The length of the CDR3 is 13 residues. V lost 7 bases to trimming and J lost 0 bases, with 10 bases between them. CDR1 LGHDT and CDR2 YNNKEL come from the germline V gene (reference sequence).

V usage is TRBV19 and J usage is TRBJ1-6, with D tentatively TRBD1 (5 bases). The CDR3 sequence is 15 residues long. With 3 bases removed from V and 8 bases from J, the gap between germline ends came to 14 bases. Per the germline V gene, CDR1 is LNHDA and CDR2 is SQIVND (reference sequence). CDR3 sequence reads: CASSMGLVVDSPLHF. The CDR3 region has the DNA TGTGCCAGTAGTATGGGGCTCGTCGTTGATTCACCCCTCCACTTT.

The chain uses TRBV10-1 and TRBJ2-1, with 15 bases identical to TRBD2. Germline V CDR1 and CDR2: WNHNN, SYGVQD (reference sequence). This CDR3 region has 15 residues. V lost 8 bases, J lost 8 bases, and 7 bases stayed unmatched. The CDR3 sequence: CASGGLAGGLHEQFF. For the CDR3, the DNA is TGCGCCAGCGGAGGACTAGCGGGAGGGTTACATGAGCAGTTCTTC.

This chain links TRBV13 with TRBJ2-4; tentative D call: TRBD1 (5 bases). Trimming removed 0 bases from V and 5 bases from J, with 8 bases in between. The CDR3 runs to 14 residues. CDR1 is PRHDT, CDR2 FYEKMQ, per germline (reference sequence). The CDR3 here is CASSLGQEENIQYF. In DNA form, the CDR3 reads TGTGCCAGCAGCTTAGGACAGGAAGAAAACATTCAGTACTTC.

As to this clone: The identical CDR3 is also encoded by other nucleotide sequences in the sample. The rearrangement uses TRBV28 and TRBJ2-7; 8 nucleotides line up with TRBD1. The CDR3 contains 14 residues. Trimming at V came to 5 bases and at J to 3 bases, leaving 6 bases not matched to a gene. The germline V gene has CDR1 MDHEN and CDR2 SYDVKM. DNA for the CDR3: TGTGCCAGCAGTACCGGGACAGGACTCTACGAGCAGTACTTC. Translating gives CASSTGTGLYEQYF.

This clone was recorded once. The chain employs TRBV5-4 and TRBJ2-7, with D possibly TRBD1 on 6 matching bases. Per the germline V gene, CDR1 is SGHNT and CDR2 is YYREEE (reference sequence). The CDR3 totals 13 residues. V shed 4 bases and J shed 1 base, with 9 bases lying between them. The chain's CDR3 is CASSLQGSYEQYF. CDR3 sequence (DNA): TGTGCCAGCAGCCTACAGGGATCCTACGAGCAGTACTTC.